A selection of T cell receptor beta chains follows, all from one sample in a study of cytomegalovirus exposure and HLA in healthy donors. The method was immunoSEQ multiplex PCR; TCRdb's version includes in-frame clones alone and lacks a portion of them. The data hold about 190,000 clones, with over 65% observed a single time. The sequencing input was PBMCs. The receptors originated from a young man in good health and CMV-seropositive. Each CDR3 is given with its conserved first and last residue. Fields, in order: J gene, clone size, V gene, CDR3 protein. The listing skips clone size in some rows; elsewhere it reads once, few, many or a size class.

TRBJ1-5 few TRBV2 CASSDDRGDQPQHF
TRBJ2-7 - TRBV28 CASSPTSLREQYF
TRBJ2-5 - TRBV11-3 CASSLRDTQETQYF
TRBJ1-2 - TRBV27 CASRQSVQGTYGYTF
TRBJ2-3 - TRBV18 CASSTRLEDTQYF
TRBJ2-1 - TRBV10-3 CAISGTSGNNEQFF
TRBJ2-1 - TRBV19 CASSIGADFYEQFF
TRBJ1-5 few TRBV2 CASSSRDRNQPQHF
TRBJ1-2 - TRBV2 CASSSGQGFGYTF
TRBJ1-2 - TRBV6-1 CASSESQGSYGYTF
TRBJ2-7 - TRBV7-9 CASRGLAGGPGEQYF
TRBJ2-7 - TRBV7-9 CASSLVWREVQYF
TRBJ2-7 - TRBV6-1 CASNLLRSYEQYF
TRBJ2-7 - TRBV5-4 CASSGQGGEQYF
TRBJ2-1 once TRBV28 CASSFPGQANNEQFF
TRBJ2-3 - TRBV18 CASSLGTGASTDTQYF
TRBJ1-2 few TRBV11-2 CASSFAGPNYGYTF
TRBJ2-7 few TRBV10-3 CAIRPGLAGGYEQYF
TRBJ1-1 - TRBV6-6 CASSYTRENTEAFF
TRBJ1-5 - TRBV27 CASSFSPDRGGQPQHF
TRBJ2-1 - TRBV10-3 CAIGTSGYNEQFF
TRBJ2-3 - TRBV30 CAWSSTSLTDTQYF
TRBJ1-3 - TRBV5-1 CASSPRQTGNTIYF
TRBJ1-3 few TRBV19 CASIRTGIGNTIYF
TRBJ2-1 once TRBV27 CASRLYGRVDNEQFF
TRBJ1-4 - TRBV27 CASSSLGTGGPNEKLFF
TRBJ2-1 - TRBV19 CASGWRDNEQFF
TRBJ1-2 - TRBV15 CATSRGGAGGLNYGYTF
TRBJ2-7 - TRBV28 CASSLLPRGSYEQYF
TRBJ2-1 - TRBV28 CASSPMGQISYNEQFF
TRBJ1-2 - TRBV4-3 CASSQGADSPGYTF
TRBJ2-1 - TRBV4-3 CASSRRDRDNEQFF
TRBJ2-1 - TRBV28 CASRSLLSSYNEQFF
TRBJ1-1 - TRBV4-3 CASSQGSARTEAFF
TRBJ2-3 - TRBV27 CASSYRLAGEPDTQYF
TRBJ2-7 - TRBV25-1 CASSFSDRDSYEQYF
TRBJ1-2 - TRBV7-9 CASSVWTGVDYGYTF
TRBJ1-1 - TRBV28 CASRARGTEAFF
TRBJ2-2 many TRBV7-6 CASRLGHTGELFF
TRBJ2-7 - TRBV18 CASSGTSGPLEQYF
TRBJ1-1 - TRBV4-1 CASSQDWRAWTEAFF
TRBJ2-3 - TRBV10-3 CAISRLAGGTDTQYF
TRBJ2-7 - TRBV30 CAWRGEGQDFSYEQYF
TRBJ1-4 - TRBV7-9 CASSSDRTNEKLFF
TRBJ2-7 - TRBV19 CASSMYVSSYEQYF
TRBJ2-5 - TRBV19 CASSISSGTGVKTQYF
TRBJ1-5 - TRBV27 CASRQGTGLISPQHF
TRBJ2-7 - TRBV7-2 CASSFSTSGKYEQYF
TRBJ1-4 - TRBV5-4 CASSFDSLNEKLFF
TRBJ2-5 - TRBV6-1 CASSEGGPRQETQYF